The 8 T cell receptor beta chains below all came from one sample that was sequenced in a study of OX40 agonist ivuxolimab in advanced cancers. Clones were read by immunoSEQ multiplex PCR, and TCRdb kept only the in-frame ones, dropping some. The sample holds roughly 76,000 clones, about 90% seen once. The sequencing used CD4+ or CD8+ T cells sorted from blood, collected in a trial of the OX40 agonist ivuxolimab. These receptor sequences come from an adult with an advanced solid tumor such as melanoma, head and neck, liver or kidney cancer.

V and J are TRBV7-8 and TRBJ1-2, with a weak D call TRBD1 (6 bases). The V gene's germline CDR1 is SGHVS and CDR2 FQNEAQ. Trimming took 5 bases from V and 0 from J, leaving 16 bases between them. CDR3 length: 16 residues. CDR3 residues: CASSPTGTYSNYGYTF. CDR3 nucleotides: TGTGCCAGCAGCCCTACCGGGACATACTCTAACTATGGCTACACCTTC.

This chain connects TRBV10-3 to TRBJ2-3; the D gene is possibly TRBD2 (5 bases). The germline V gene has CDR1 ENHRY and CDR2 SYGVKD. The length of the CDR3 is 15 residues. Trimming left V 6 bases short and J 5 bases short, with 18 bases between. CDR3 sequence reads: CAIRASGRAGDTQYF. The DNA of the CDR3 is TGTGCCATCAGGGCCTCGGGAAGGGCCGGAGATACGCAGTATTTT.

The genes are TRBV19 and TRBJ2-5; no clear D gene. Trimming left V 5 bases short and J 5 bases short, with 15 bases between. CDR1 is LNHDA and CDR2 is SQIVND in the germline V gene (reference sequence). This CDR3 has 14 amino acids. The DNA for the CDR3 is TGTGCCAGTAGTGCTTCGAACCGTGGGGAGACCCAGTACTTC. Protein product: CASSASNRGETQYF.

This clone came up once. V usage is TRBV19 and J usage is TRBJ2-1, with D possibly matching TRBD2 (6 bases). The CDR3 has 15 amino acids. V was trimmed by 7 bases and J by 8 bases, leaving 21 bases between them. Germline V CDR1 and CDR2: LNHDA, SQIVND (reference sequence). CDR3 in amino acids: CASNSPGEDRYEQFF. Written as DNA, the CDR3 is TGTGCCAGTAATTCCCCGGGAGAGGATAGGTATGAGCAGTTCTTC.

The chain uses TRBV27 and TRBJ1-2, with D possibly TRBD1 on 6 matching bases. Trimming stripped 6 bases from V and 8 bases from J, with 16 bases between. CDR3 size: 13 residues. CDR1 is MNHEY, CDR2 SMNVEV, per germline (reference sequence). The CDR3 is CASRKTGLGGYTF. The CDR3 DNA follows: TGTGCCAGCAGAAAGACAGGCTTAGGGGGCTACACCTTC.

In the case of this clone: A read error may account for a junction end that differs from germline. The genes are TRBV18 and TRBJ2-6, with D perhaps TRBD1 (6 bases). The CDR3 contains 16 residues. Germline CDR1 KGHSH, CDR2 LQKENI. The CDR3 region is CASSPQGNSGANVLTF. In DNA form, the CDR3 reads TGTGCCAGCTCGCCACAGGGAAACTCTGGGGCCAACGTCCTGACTTTC.

J is TRBJ2-1 and V is TRBV5-1, with D tentatively TRBD1 (5 bases). The CDR3 runs 14 residues. CDR1 and CDR2 from the germline V gene are SGHRS and YFSETQ. Trimming took off 2 bases at V and 2 bases at J, with 8 bases between the two ends. CDR3 protein: CASSFQGTYNEQFF. The DNA of the CDR3 is TGCGCCAGCAGCTTCCAGGGCACCTACAATGAGCAGTTCTTC.

The CDR3 sequence: CASSYDRARTEAFF. In nucleotides, the CDR3 is TGTGCCAGCAGTTACGACAGGGCACGTACTGAAGCTTTCTTT. This sequence joins TRBV6-5 and TRBJ1-1; TRBD1 agrees at 7 bases. Trimming cost V 2 bases and J 5 bases; bases outside gene matches: 5. The CDR3 totals 14 residues. Germline V gives CDR1 MNHEY, CDR2 SVGAGI.